This T cell receptor (beta chain) was retrieved from a study of blood T cell repertoires in COVID-19. Study overall: The United States, Italy and Spain supplied acute and convalescent COVID-19 samples. PBMCs, B-cell-depleted T cells, or T cells provided the cDNA or gDNA that made up the material.

Per the original data handling: Cell counts per sample came from amplifying reference gene primers. Using immunoSEQ multiplex PCR, the repertoire was profiled, and TCRdb retains in-frame clones only, with some absent. V and J calls and clone size follow that table, whereas D and trimming were derived from the DNA. The table lists about 250,000 clones, around four fifths of them singletons. The germline CDR1 and CDR2 sequences are SGHNT and YENEEA. The CDR3 runs 15 residues. Trimming took 1 base from V and 5 from J, leaving 15 bases between them. This clone appeared a few times. Sequenced input: peripheral blood. The genes are TRBV11-3 and TRBJ2-7; TRBD2 is a possible D gene (6 bases). The receptor's source is a woman aged 55-75 years with active or convalescent COVID-19. The CDR3 sequence: CASSLVGGGGDEQYF. As DNA, the CDR3 is TGTGCCAGCAGCTTAGTAGGTGGGGGAGGAGACGAGCAGTACTTC.